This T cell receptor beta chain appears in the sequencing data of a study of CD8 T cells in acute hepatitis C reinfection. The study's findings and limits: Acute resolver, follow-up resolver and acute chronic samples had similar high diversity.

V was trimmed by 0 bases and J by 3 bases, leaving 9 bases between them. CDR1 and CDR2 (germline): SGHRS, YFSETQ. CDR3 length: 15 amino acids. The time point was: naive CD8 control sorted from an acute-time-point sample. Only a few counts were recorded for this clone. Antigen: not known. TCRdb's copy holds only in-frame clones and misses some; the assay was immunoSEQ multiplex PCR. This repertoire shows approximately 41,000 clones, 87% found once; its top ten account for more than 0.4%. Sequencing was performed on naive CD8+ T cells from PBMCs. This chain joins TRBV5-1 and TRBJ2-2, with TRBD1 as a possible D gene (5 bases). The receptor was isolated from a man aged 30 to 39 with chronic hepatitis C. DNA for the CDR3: TGCGCCAGCAGCTTGGCCAGGGTGGACACCGGGGAGCTGTTTTTT. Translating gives CASSLARVDTGELFF. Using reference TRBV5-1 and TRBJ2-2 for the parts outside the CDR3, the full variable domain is KAGVTQTPRYLIKTRGQQVTLSCSPISGHRSVSWYQQTPGQGLQFLFEYFSETQRNKGNFPGRFSGRQFSNSRSEMNVSTLELGDSALYLCASSLARVDTGELFFGEGSRLTVL.